One sample yielded the 19 T cell receptor beta chains listed below, sequenced in a study of control samples from healthy donors and cancer patients. Only in-frame clones appear in the TCRdb table, and some are missing; sequencing was by immunoSEQ multiplex PCR. The sample has approximately 100,000 clones, about 89% seen once. Specimen: blood. These receptors all come from a man aged 25 to 45 in good health.

The chain has TRBV5-1 and TRBJ1-2; 8 bases are a match to TRBD1. Losses at the gene ends were 4 bases for V and 6 bases for J; bases not matched to a gene: 8. Germline loops: CDR1 SGHRS, CDR2 YFSETQ. The CDR3 has 14 residues. The CDR3 loop is CASSDGQGIDGYTF. DNA of the CDR3: TGCGCCAGCAGCGACGGACAGGGAATTGATGGCTACACCTTC.

This chain connects TRBV2 to TRBJ2-7, with D tentatively TRBD1 or TRBD2 (8 bases each). The CDR3 loop spans 14 amino acids. Germline CDR1 is SNHLY and CDR2 is FYNNEI. The germline V and J ends were trimmed by 7 bases and 5 bases, with 18 bases remaining between them. CDR3 protein: CASNPGGTGDEQYV. The CDR3 DNA is TGTGCCAGCAACCCGGGGGGGACAGGCGACGAGCAGTACGTC.

V gene TRBV28 combines with J gene TRBJ2-7; no clear D. Germline V lookup: CDR1 MDHEN, CDR2 SYDVKM. CDR3 size: 13 residues. V was cut by 5 bases and J by 3 bases, with 11 bases left in between. The CDR3 region has the DNA TGTGCCAGCAGTGGAGACATACTCTACGAGCAGTACTTC. Its translation: CASSGDILYEQYF.

The V gene is TRBV5-1, the J gene TRBJ2-1, with TRBD1 identical over 7 bases. CDR1 is SGHRS, CDR2 YFSETQ, per germline. The CDR3 covers 16 residues. V lost 3 bases, J lost 8 bases, and 14 bases stayed unmatched. The CDR3 sequence is CASSSEGRGRGHEQFF. DNA of the CDR3: TGCGCCAGCAGCTCCGAAGGACGGGGAAGGGGGCATGAGCAGTTCTTC.

The chain couples TRBV3-1 (or the pseudogene TRBV3-2) to TRBJ2-2, with 7 bases that match TRBD1. Germline CDR1 and CDR2: LGHDT and YNNKEL (reference sequence). The J segment lost 5 bases and the V segment lost 6 bases, leaving 3 bases of the junction unmatched. The CDR3 length is 13 residues. For the CDR3, the DNA is TGTGCCAGCAGTCTGACAGGGACCGGGGAGCTGTTTTTT. It yields the protein CASSLTGTGELFF.

V is TRBV5-5 and J is TRBJ2-5; the D gene is possibly TRBD2 (6 bases). Trimming stripped 6 bases from V and 5 bases from J, with 20 bases between. Germline V gene data show CDR1 as SGHKS and CDR2 as YYEKEE (reference sequence). The CDR3 has 15 amino acids. The CDR3 sequence: CASTGEVGGRETQYF. The DNA of the CDR3 is TGTGCCAGCACCGGCGAGGTGGGGGGTAGGGAGACCCAGTACTTC.

The genes are TRBV28 and TRBJ1-1; D unresolved. V shed 5 bases and J shed 1 base, with 14 bases lying between them. This CDR3 is 15 amino acids long. The germline V gene has CDR1 MDHEN and CDR2 SYDVKM. This chain's CDR3 is CASSRPDLKNTEAFF. The CDR3 nucleotides are TGTGCCAGCAGTCGGCCGGATCTTAAGAACACTGAAGCTTTCTTT. Complete variable domain (other parts from reference TRBV28 and TRBJ1-1): DVKVTQSSRYLVKRTGEKVFLECVQDMDHENMFWYRQDPGLGLRLIYFSYDVKMKEKGDIPEGYSVSREKKERFSLILESASTNQTSMYLCASSRPDLKNTEAFFGQGTRLTVV.

This chain uses TRBV7-6 with TRBJ2-3; D may be TRBD1 or TRBD2 (5 bases each). The CDR3 length is 15 residues. Trimming shortened V by 4 bases and J by 1 base, and 12 bases separated the two germline ends. Germline loops: CDR1 SGHVS, CDR2 FNYEAQ. CDR3 nucleotide sequence: TGTGCCAGCAGCTACGGGGCTCTCGGCACAGATACGCAGTATTTT. This codes for CASSYGALGTDTQYF.

This clone was found once. This sequence joins TRBV5-1 and TRBJ2-3, with 8 positions matching TRBD2. CDR3 length: 15 amino acids. Trimming at V came to 4 bases and at J to 9 bases, leaving 13 bases not matched to a gene. Germline CDR1 reads SGHRS; CDR2 reads YFSETQ. In DNA form, the CDR3 reads TGCGCCAGCAGCCCCGAGGGCGGGGGGACCCCGACGCAGTATTTT. It encodes CASSPEGGGTPTQYF. Drawing the rest from reference TRBV5-1 and TRBJ2-3, the complete variable domain is KAGVTQTPRYLIKTRGQQVTLSCSPISGHRSVSWYQQTPGQGLQFLFEYFSETQRNKGNFPGRFSGRQFSNSRSEMNVSTLELGDSALYLCASSPEGGGTPTQYFGPGTRLTVL.

The table lists this clone with a count of one. This rearrangement joins TRBV6-2 or TRBV6-3 to TRBJ2-3, with D uncertain. Looked up from germline, CDR1 is MNHEY and CDR2 is SVGEGT. The CDR3 length is 13 residues. The germline V and J ends were trimmed by 4 bases and 2 bases, with 7 bases remaining between them. The CDR3 protein is CASSSTDTDTQYF. The CDR3 coding sequence is TGTGCCAGCAGTTCAACTGACACAGATACGCAGTATTTT.

The chain links TRBV7-2 to TRBJ2-7; 9 positions agree with TRBD2. The CDR3 totals 16 residues. V lost 1 base and J lost 3; bases outside the gene matches: 7. Germline V gives CDR1 SGHTA, CDR2 FQGNSA. The CDR3 loop reads CASSLESSGAIYEQYF. The CDR3 coding sequence is TGTGCCAGCAGCTTAGAATCTAGCGGGGCCATCTACGAGCAGTACTTC.

As concerns this clone: In the same sample, other DNA sequences code for this CDR3. Here the CDR3 DNA reads TGTGCCAGCAGCTGGACGGACAGCACTGAAGCTTTCTTT. Its translation is CASSWTDSTEAFF. The gene calls are TRBV7-2 and TRBJ1-1, with TRBD1 as a possible D gene (6 bases). V was clipped by 4 bases and J by 4 bases, with 10 bases between them. Germline CDR1 and CDR2: SGHTA and FQGNSA. The CDR3 sequence is 13 residues long.

The rearrangement uses TRBV27 and TRBJ1-1; TRBD1 matches at 10 bases. This CDR3 spans 13 amino acids. The ends lost 4 bases at V and 10 bases at J; junction bases unmatched: 6. Per germline, CDR1 MNHEY and CDR2 SMNVEV (reference sequence). The CDR3 loop is CASSSATGGRAFF. CDR3 coding DNA: TGTGCCAGCAGTTCAGCGACAGGGGGCAGAGCTTTCTTT.

The chain has TRBV7-3 and TRBJ2-3; unclear D gene. Trimming took 0 bases from V and 6 from J, leaving 10 bases between them. Germline CDR1 is SGHTA and CDR2 is FQGTGA. The CDR3 totals 14 residues. CDR3 protein: CASSLTPGVDTQYF. The CDR3 DNA follows: TGTGCCAGCAGCTTAACCCCTGGGGTGGATACGCAGTATTTT. Full variable domain (outside the CDR3, taken from reference TRBV7-3 and TRBJ2-3): GAGVSQTPSNKVTEKGKYVELRCDPISGHTALYWYRQSLGQGPEFLIYFQGTGAADDSGLPNDRFFAVRPEGSVSTLKIQRTERGDSAVYLCASSLTPGVDTQYFGPGTRLTVL.

The V gene is TRBV5-5, the J gene TRBJ1-2; D is ambiguous. Trimming removed 4 bases at V and 4 bases at J, with 23 bases between. The CDR3 sequence is 17 residues long. The germline V gene has CDR1 SGHKS and CDR2 YYEKEE (reference sequence). CDR3 region: CASSLFPIRGFSYGYTF. CDR3 DNA: TGTGCCAGCAGCCTTTTCCCCATAAGAGGGTTTTCCTATGGCTACACCTTC.

The rearrangement links TRBV25-1 to TRBJ1-1; D is uncertain. The CDR3 spans 15 residues. The germline V and J ends were trimmed by 5 bases and 1 base, with 14 bases remaining between them. Germline values: CDR1 MGHDK, CDR2 SYGVNS. CDR3 in DNA: TGTGCCAGCAGTATGAGGGTGACGGGGAACACTGAAGCTTTCTTT. Translating it yields CASSMRVTGNTEAFF. Together with reference TRBV25-1 and TRBJ1-1, the CDR3 gives the full variable domain: EADIYQTPRYLVIGTGKKITLECSQTMGHDKMYWYQQDPGMELHLIHYSYGVNSTEKGDLSSESTVSRIRTEHFPLTLESARPSHTSQYLCASSMRVTGNTEAFFGQGTRLTVV.

This chain joins TRBV11-2 and TRBJ2-2; the match to TRBD2 covers 12 bases. Germline-derived CDR1 and CDR2 are SGHAT and FQNNGV. This CDR3 has 18 amino acids. Trimming at V came to 1 base and at J to 5 bases, leaving 8 bases not matched to a gene. The CDR3 DNA reads TGTGCCAGCAGCTTAGGTAGACTAGCGGGAGATGAGACCGGGGAGCTGTTTTTT. Translating it yields CASSLGRLAGDETGELFF.

The chain is built from TRBV30 and TRBJ1-2; a possible D gene is TRBD1 (6 bases). V was trimmed by 1 base and J by 5 bases, leaving 17 bases between them. Germline assignment: CDR1 GTSNPN and CDR2 SVGIG (reference sequence). The CDR3 contains 15 residues. CDR3 protein: CAWSAGDTGYYGYTF. The CDR3 nucleotides are TGTGCCTGGAGTGCTGGGGACACGGGGTATTATGGCTACACCTTC.

The chain links TRBV27 to TRBJ2-2; 11 positions match TRBD1. There are 16 residues in the CDR3. Germline V gives CDR1 MNHEY, CDR2 SMNVEV (reference sequence). The V gene end was trimmed by 10 bases and the J gene end by 0 bases; junction bases not matched to a gene: 7. The CDR3 loop is CATGQGADANTGELFF. The CDR3 nucleotides read TGTGCCACCGGACAGGGGGCGGATGCGAACACCGGGGAGCTGTTTTTT.